The entry below gives a single T cell receptor (beta chain) sequence along with its context. Its antigen is undetermined. Deletions cut 8 bases from V and 6 bases from J, with 13 bases between. CDR3 size: 12 residues. Template switching added a universal primer binding site, and final cDNA carried unique molecular identifiers. TCRdb analysed the 5' RACE reads with MiXCR anew, one entry per CDR3 protein. In the table there are approximately 220,000 distinct CDR3 sequences, roughly 10% of which are singletons. The data were taken from a study of identical twins. Study conclusions and caveats: A cross-sectional statistical analysis, not follow-up of the same donors, supported the conclusions. Among out-of-frame alpha sequences shared by twins, low generation probability occurred in excess.

This receptor was identified in a woman in her late teens or twenties in good health. The sequenced material came from memory (CD45RO+) T cells sorted from blood. The chain couples TRBV12-3 or TRBV12-4 to TRBJ1-2, with D tentatively TRBD1 (6 bases). CDR3 sequence reads: CASGTFGHGYTF. CDR3 DNA: TGTGCCAGCGGGACATTTGGCCATGGCTACACCTTC.